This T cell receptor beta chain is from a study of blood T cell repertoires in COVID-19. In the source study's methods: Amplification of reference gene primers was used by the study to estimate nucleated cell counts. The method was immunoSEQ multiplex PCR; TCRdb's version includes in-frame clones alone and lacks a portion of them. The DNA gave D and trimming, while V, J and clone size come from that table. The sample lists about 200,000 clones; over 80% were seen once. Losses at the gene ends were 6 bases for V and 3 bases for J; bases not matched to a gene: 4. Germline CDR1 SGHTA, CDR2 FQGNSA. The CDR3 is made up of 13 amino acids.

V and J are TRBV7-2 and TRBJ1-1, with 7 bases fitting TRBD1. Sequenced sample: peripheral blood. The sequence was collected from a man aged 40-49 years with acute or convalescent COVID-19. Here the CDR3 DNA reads TGTGCCAGCAGTCGGACAGGACACACTGAAGCTTTCTTT. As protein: CASSRTGHTEAFF.